One sample yielded the 2 T cell receptor beta chains listed below, sequenced in a study of T-cell memory formation after mild COVID-19. TCRdb called the 5' RACE reads again in MiXCR, with one record for every CDR3 protein. The sample holds about 470,000 distinct CDR3 sequences; around a quarter are singletons and the top ten take around an eighth. The sequenced material came from PBMCs or a T cell subset sorted from them (not recorded which). The receptors were sampled from an adult woman who had mild COVID-19 (a few samples of this study predate the infection). Cell type and time point are not known.

This chain connects TRBV20-1 to TRBJ2-7; the D gene is possibly TRBD1 (6 bases). Germline CDR1 reads DFQATT; CDR2 reads SNEGSKA (reference sequence). CDR3 length: 13 amino acids. V was trimmed by 2 bases and J by 5 bases, leaving 13 bases between them. The CDR3 region has the DNA TGCAGTGCTAGACAGGGGAGTTTGGACGAGCAGTACTTC. The encoded protein is CSARQGSLDEQYF.

Only a few counts were recorded for this clonotype. The CDR3 loop is CSVVLAGVNEQFF. The CDR3 DNA sequence: TGCAGCGTTGTTCTAGCGGGAGTTAATGAGCAGTTCTTC. V is TRBV29-1 and J is TRBJ2-1; 10 positions agree with TRBD2. Germline values: CDR1 SQVTM, CDR2 ANQGSEA. The CDR3 spans 13 residues. The V segment lost 4 bases and the J segment 7 bases; nucleotides outside the gene matches: 4.